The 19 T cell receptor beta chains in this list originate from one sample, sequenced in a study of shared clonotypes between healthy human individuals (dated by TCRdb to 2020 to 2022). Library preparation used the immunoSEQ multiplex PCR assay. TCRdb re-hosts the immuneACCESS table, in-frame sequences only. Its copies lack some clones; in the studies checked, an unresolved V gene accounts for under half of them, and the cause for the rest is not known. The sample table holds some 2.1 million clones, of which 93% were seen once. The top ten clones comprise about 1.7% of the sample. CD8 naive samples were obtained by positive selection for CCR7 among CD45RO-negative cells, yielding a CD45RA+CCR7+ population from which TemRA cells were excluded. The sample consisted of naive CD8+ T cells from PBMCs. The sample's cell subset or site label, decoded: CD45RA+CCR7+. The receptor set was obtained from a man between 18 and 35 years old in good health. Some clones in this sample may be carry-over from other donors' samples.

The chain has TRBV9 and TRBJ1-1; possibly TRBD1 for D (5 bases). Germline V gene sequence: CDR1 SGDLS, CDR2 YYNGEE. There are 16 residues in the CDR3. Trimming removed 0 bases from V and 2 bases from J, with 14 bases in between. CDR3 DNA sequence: TGTGCCAGCAGCGTAGGAGGATCACAGGTCAACACTGAAGCTTTCTTT. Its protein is CASSVGGSQVNTEAFF.

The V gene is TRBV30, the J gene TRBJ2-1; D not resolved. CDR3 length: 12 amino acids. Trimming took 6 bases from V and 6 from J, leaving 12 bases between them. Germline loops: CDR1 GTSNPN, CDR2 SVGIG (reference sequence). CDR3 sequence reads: CACSFEPNEQFF. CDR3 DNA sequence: TGTGCCTGTTCCTTCGAGCCCAATGAGCAGTTCTTC.

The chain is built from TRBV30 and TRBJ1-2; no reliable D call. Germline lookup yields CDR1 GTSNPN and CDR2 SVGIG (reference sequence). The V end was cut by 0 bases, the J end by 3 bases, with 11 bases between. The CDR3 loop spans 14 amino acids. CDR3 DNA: TGTGCCTGGAGTGTGGGGAGGACGTACTATGGCTACACCTTC. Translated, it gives CAWSVGRTYYGYTF.

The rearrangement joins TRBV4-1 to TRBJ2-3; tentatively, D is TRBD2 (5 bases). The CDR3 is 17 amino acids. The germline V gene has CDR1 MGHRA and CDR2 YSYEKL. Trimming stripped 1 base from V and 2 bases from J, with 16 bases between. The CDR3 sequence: CASSQADIGVPTDTQYF. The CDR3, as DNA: TGCGCCAGCAGCCAAGCAGATATCGGGGTCCCCACAGATACGCAGTATTTT.

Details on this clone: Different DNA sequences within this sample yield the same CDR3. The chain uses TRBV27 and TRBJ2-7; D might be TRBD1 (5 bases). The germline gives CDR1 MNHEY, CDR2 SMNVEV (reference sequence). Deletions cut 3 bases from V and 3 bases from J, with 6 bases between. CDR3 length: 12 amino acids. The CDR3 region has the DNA TGTGCCAGCAGTTTTCAGGGCTACGAGCAGTACTTC. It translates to CASSFQGYEQYF.

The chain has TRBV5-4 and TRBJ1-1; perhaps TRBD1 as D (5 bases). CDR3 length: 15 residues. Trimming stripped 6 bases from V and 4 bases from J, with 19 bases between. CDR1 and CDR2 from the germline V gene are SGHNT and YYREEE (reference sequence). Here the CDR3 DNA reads TGTGCCAGCACTTCCGGGGTCCAGGGTGGCACTGAAGCTTTCTTT. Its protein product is CASTSGVQGGTEAFF.

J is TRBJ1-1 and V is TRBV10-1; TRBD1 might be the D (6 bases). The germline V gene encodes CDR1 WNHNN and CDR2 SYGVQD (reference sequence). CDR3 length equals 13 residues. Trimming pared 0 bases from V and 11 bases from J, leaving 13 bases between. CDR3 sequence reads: CASSESKAGAAFF. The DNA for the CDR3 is TGCGCCAGCAGTGAGTCGAAGGCAGGGGCCGCTTTCTTT.

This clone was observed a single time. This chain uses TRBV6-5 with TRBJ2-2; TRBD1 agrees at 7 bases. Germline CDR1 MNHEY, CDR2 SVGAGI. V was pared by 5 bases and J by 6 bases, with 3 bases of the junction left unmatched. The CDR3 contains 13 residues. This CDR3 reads CASSKRGPGELFF. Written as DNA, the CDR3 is TGTGCCAGCAGTAAGAGGGGGCCCGGGGAGCTGTTTTTT.

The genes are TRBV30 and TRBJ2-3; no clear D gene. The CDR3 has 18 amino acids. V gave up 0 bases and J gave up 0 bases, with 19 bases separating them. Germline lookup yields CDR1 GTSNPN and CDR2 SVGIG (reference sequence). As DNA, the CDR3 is TGTGCCTGGAGTGTACTTGGGCGTAACCTTTTTAGCACAGATACGCAGTATTTT. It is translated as CAWSVLGRNLFSTDTQYF.

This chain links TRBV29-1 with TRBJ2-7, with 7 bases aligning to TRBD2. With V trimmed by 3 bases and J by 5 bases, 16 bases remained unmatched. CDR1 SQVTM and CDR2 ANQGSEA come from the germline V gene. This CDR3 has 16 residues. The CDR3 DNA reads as TGCAGCGTTGAGGGGCAGGGAGGGAAGGGCCCTGACGAGCAGTACTTC. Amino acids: CSVEGQGGKGPDEQYF.

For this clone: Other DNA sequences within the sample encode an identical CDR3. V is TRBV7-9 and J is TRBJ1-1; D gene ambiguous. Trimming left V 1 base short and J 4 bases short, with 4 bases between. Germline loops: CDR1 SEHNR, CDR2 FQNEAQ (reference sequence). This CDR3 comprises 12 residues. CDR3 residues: CASSLGATEAFF. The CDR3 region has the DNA TGTGCCAGCAGCTTAGGGGCCACTGAAGCTTTCTTT.

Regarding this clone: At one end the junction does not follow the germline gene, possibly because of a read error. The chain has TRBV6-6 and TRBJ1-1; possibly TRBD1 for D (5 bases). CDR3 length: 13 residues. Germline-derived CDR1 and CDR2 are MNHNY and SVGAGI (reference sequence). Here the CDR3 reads CAISDPRGCEAFF. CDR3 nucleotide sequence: TGTGCCATCAGTGATCCGAGGGGTTGTGAAGCTTTCTTT.

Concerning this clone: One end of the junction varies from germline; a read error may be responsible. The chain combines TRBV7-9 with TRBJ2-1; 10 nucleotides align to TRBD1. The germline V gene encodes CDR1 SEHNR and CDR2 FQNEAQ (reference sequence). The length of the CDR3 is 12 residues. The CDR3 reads CASSLDRGRPIF. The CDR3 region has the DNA TGTGCCAGCAGCTTGGACAGGGGGAGGCCGATCTTC.

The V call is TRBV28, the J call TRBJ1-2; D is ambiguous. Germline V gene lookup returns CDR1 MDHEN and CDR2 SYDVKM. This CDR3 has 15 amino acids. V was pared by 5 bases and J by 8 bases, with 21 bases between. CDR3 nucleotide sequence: TGTGCCAGCAGTGGCCCCAAGGAGATAAAAGTCGGCTACACCTTC. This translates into CASSGPKEIKVGYTF.

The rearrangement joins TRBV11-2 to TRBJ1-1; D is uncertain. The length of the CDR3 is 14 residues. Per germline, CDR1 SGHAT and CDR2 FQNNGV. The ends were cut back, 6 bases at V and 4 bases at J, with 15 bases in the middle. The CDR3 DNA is TGTGCCAGCAGACCCGACCTGGCGGGCACTGAAGCTTTCTTT. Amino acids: CASRPDLAGTEAFF.

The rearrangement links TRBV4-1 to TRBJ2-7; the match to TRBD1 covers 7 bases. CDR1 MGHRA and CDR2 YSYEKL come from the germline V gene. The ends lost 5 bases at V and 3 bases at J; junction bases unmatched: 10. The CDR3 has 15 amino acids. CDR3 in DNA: TGCGCCAGCAGCACAGGGGACCAAGAGTACTACGAGCAGTACTTC. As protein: CASSTGDQEYYEQYF.

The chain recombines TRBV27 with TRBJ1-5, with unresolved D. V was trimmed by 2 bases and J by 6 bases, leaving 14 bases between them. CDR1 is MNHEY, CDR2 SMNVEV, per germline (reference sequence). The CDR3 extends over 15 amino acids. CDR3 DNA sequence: TGTGCCAGCAGTTTAGGTAATTTGGTGGGTCAGCCCCAGCATTTT. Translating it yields CASSLGNLVGQPQHF.

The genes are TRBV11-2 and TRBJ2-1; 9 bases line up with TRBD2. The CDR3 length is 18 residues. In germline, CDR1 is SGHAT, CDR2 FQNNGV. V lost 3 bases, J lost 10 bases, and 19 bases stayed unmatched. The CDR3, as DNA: TGTGCCAGCAGCTTTCCCACCATTATAGCGGGAGATCGGCGGGAGCAGTTCTTC. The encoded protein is CASSFPTIIAGDRREQFF.

The CDR3: CASSELAGGGLEQYF. DNA of the CDR3: TGTGCCAGCAGTGAATTAGCGGGAGGGGGCCTCGAGCAGTACTTC. The chain combines TRBV25-1 with TRBJ2-5, with 11 bases matching TRBD2. The J call may be incorrect, as the DNA end agrees better with TRBJ2-7. This CDR3 contains 15 residues. CDR1 MGHDK and CDR2 SYGVNS come from the germline V gene.